Listed here are 7 T cell receptor beta chains from one sample, sequenced in a study of cytomegalovirus exposure and HLA in healthy donors. It was with 60 Vbeta and 13 Jbeta primers that the PCR ran. Using immunoSEQ multiplex PCR, the repertoire was profiled, and TCRdb retains in-frame clones only, with some absent. The repertoire holds around 76,000 clones, with about 78% as singletons. The specimen sequenced was PBMCs. Receptor source: a woman aged 40 to 50 in good health and CMV-seropositive.

This chain links TRBV7-7 with TRBJ2-7, with D possibly TRBD1 on 6 matching bases. Germline-derived CDR1 and CDR2 are SSHAT and FNYEAQ (reference sequence). This CDR3 contains 14 residues. Trimming took off 4 bases at V and 0 bases at J, with 10 bases between the two ends. As DNA, the CDR3 is TGTGCCAGCAGCTCCGGGACAAACTCCTACGAGCAGTACTTC. It codes for CASSSGTNSYEQYF.

This chain uses TRBV6-4 with TRBJ2-1, with a possible D match to TRBD1 (6 bases). In germline, CDR1 is MRHNA, CDR2 SNTAGT. The V gene lost 6 bases and the J gene lost 5 bases, with 11 bases spanning the gap. This CDR3 is built from 13 residues. The CDR3 loop is CASRRDTDNEQFF. The CDR3 DNA sequence: TGTGCCAGCAGACGGGACACCGACAATGAGCAGTTCTTC.

This clone was seen a single time. The chain has TRBV7-3 and TRBJ2-2; 14 nucleotides line up with TRBD2. With V trimmed by 5 bases and J by 13 bases, 6 bases remained unmatched. Germline loops: CDR1 SGHTA, CDR2 FQGTGA. This CDR3 is 14 amino acids long. This chain's CDR3 is CASSRTSGGSGLFF. The CDR3 coding sequence is TGTGCCAGCAGCCGGACTAGCGGGGGGTCTGGGCTGTTTTTT.

The rearrangement links TRBV27 to TRBJ2-2; maybe TRBD2 (7 bases). V was clipped by 2 bases and J by 7 bases, with 17 bases between them. The CDR3 is 16 amino acids. CDR1 and CDR2 from the germline V gene are MNHEY and SMNVEV (reference sequence). CDR3 region: CASSLLGGGAVGELFF. The CDR3 coding sequence is TGTGCCAGCAGTTTACTCGGTGGGGGGGCCGTCGGGGAGCTGTTTTTT.

This chain uses TRBV4-1 with TRBJ1-2; weak D call: TRBD1 (6 bases). Trimming shortened V by 0 bases and J by 3 bases, and 8 bases separated the two germline ends. Per the germline V gene, CDR1 is MGHRA and CDR2 is YSYEKL. The CDR3 is 14 amino acids. CDR3 amino acids: CASSQDPGDYGYTF. CDR3 in DNA: TGCGCCAGCAGCCAAGATCCAGGGGACTATGGCTACACCTTC.

The chain couples TRBV7-6 to TRBJ2-3, with 8 bases lining up with TRBD2. The CDR3 is made up of 15 amino acids. Germline V gene data show CDR1 as SGHVS and CDR2 as FNYEAQ. Trimming cost V 4 bases and J 0 bases; bases outside gene matches: 3. The CDR3 here is CASSSRGGSTDTQYF. The DNA of the CDR3 is TGTGCCAGCAGCTCCCGGGGGGGCAGCACAGATACGCAGTATTTT.

This clone was found a few times. The rearrangement links TRBV9 to TRBJ2-2, with D tentatively TRBD2 (6 bases). The length of the CDR3 is 16 residues. V was shortened by 3 bases and J by 3 bases, with 15 bases between the two germline ends. The germline CDR1 and CDR2 sequences are SGDLS and YYNGEE. The CDR3 protein is CASSALTGGDTGELFF. The CDR3 DNA reads TGTGCCAGCAGCGCCCTTACAGGAGGGGACACCGGGGAGCTGTTTTTT.